These 4 T cell receptor beta chains were all obtained from the same sample, sequenced in a study of T cells in Graves' hyperthyroidism and ophthalmopathy. From RNA transcripts, TCR beta CDR3 regions were amplified. Using the HTBI primer set, a first-round RT-PCR was run on the TCR CDR3. From the multiplex PCR reads, TCRdb called clonotypes with MiXCR, one entry per CDR3 protein. The table shows hundreds of thousands of distinct CDR3 sequences, with 40% to 55% occurring only once. The sequenced sample was peripheral blood or thyroid tissue (not recorded which). These receptors were collected from a young woman with Graves' hyperthyroidism.

The chain employs TRBV24-1 and TRBJ1-2; a possible D gene is TRBD1 (6 bases). Trimming stripped 2 bases from V and 3 bases from J, with 12 bases between. This CDR3 has 15 residues. Germline CDR1 reads KGHDR; CDR2 reads SFDVKD. As DNA, the CDR3 is TGTGCCACCAGTGATTCTCGGGCAGGGGACTATGGCTACACCTTC. This translates into CATSDSRAGDYGYTF.

The V gene is TRBV5-1, the J gene TRBJ2-7; TRBD2 agrees at 8 bases. Unmatched junction bases numbered 10, after V lost 3 bases and J lost 5 bases. The CDR3 sequence is 15 residues long. The germline gives CDR1 SGHRS, CDR2 YFSETQ. The CDR3 is CASSYLGRGDDEQYF. The DNA for the CDR3 is TGCGCCAGCAGCTACCTCGGGAGGGGAGACGACGAGCAGTACTTC.

The chain combines TRBV7-3 with TRBJ2-2; tentatively, D is TRBD1 (5 bases). Germline values: CDR1 SGHTA, CDR2 FQGTGA. The CDR3 runs to 17 residues. Trimming took 1 base from V and 6 from J, leaving 18 bases between them. CDR3 coding DNA: TGTGCCAGCAGCTTAAGTCTTGGTCAGGGCTCTGCCGGGGAGCTGTTTTTT. This codes for CASSLSLGQGSAGELFF.

Remarks on this clonotype: A much larger clone differs from this one at a single base, so this may be a read error. The V call is TRBV7-9, the J call TRBJ2-7, with D uncertain. This CDR3 has 12 amino acids. Germline-derived CDR1 and CDR2 are SEHNR and FQNEAQ (reference sequence). CDR3 in DNA: TGTGCCAGCAACAACTTCCTACACGAGCAGCACTTC. Protein product: CASNNFLHEQHF.